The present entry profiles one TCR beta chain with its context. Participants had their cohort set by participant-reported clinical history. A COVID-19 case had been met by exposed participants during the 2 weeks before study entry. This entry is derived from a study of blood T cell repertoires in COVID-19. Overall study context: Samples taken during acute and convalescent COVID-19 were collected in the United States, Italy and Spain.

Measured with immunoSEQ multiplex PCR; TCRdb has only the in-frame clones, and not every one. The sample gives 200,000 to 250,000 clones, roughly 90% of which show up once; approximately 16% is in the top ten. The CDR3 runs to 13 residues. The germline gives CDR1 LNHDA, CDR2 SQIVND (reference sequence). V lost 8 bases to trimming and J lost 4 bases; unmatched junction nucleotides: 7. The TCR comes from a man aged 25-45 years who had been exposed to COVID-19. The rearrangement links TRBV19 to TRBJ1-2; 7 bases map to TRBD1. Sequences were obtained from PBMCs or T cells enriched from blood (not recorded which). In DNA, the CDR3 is TGTGCCAGTTCCTCCCGGACAGGCTATGGCTACACCTTC. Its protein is CASSSRTGYGYTF.